This entry features one T cell receptor (beta chain) sequence. Antigen: not known. Trimming removed 4 bases from V and 5 bases from J; junction bases left unmatched: 3. Germline V gene lookup returns CDR1 SGHVS and CDR2 FNYEAQ. This CDR3 is built from 13 residues. Some clones are missing from TCRdb's copy, which holds only in-frame ones; the method was immunoSEQ multiplex PCR. The sample has 60,000 or so clones, roughly 88% seen once. This sample stems from a study of OX40 agonist ivuxolimab in advanced cancers. Study-wide points: Patients with a partial response at 0.1-3.0 mg/kg had among the lowest clonal expansion.

This TCR derives from an adult with an advanced solid tumor such as melanoma, head and neck, liver or kidney cancer. J is TRBJ2-7 and V is TRBV7-6; TRBD1 matches at 9 bases. This specimen consisted of CD4+ or CD8+ T cells sorted from blood, obtained in a trial of the OX40 agonist ivuxolimab. CDR3 sequence reads: CASSWTGEHEQYF. For the CDR3, the DNA is TGTGCCAGCAGCTGGACAGGGGAGCACGAGCAGTACTTC. Full variable domain (outside the CDR3, taken from reference TRBV7-6 and TRBJ2-7): GAGVSQSPRYKVTKRGQDVALRCDPISGHVSLYWYRQALGQGPEFLTYFNYEAQQDKSGLPNDRFSAERPEGSISTLTIQRTEQRDSAMYRCASSWTGEHEQYFGPGTRLTVT.